The 26 T cell receptor beta chains in this list originate from one sample, sequenced in a study of sequential checkpoint blockade in melanoma. Profiled with immunoSEQ multiplex PCR; TCRdb holds only in-frame clones, not every one. The table shows around 18,000 clones, with 50% to 65% occurring only once. Treatment: randomized to nivolumab then ipilimumab (arm A) or the reverse (arm B). The source was CD8+ T cells sorted from blood (inferred from file names), collected from a patient given nivolumab and ipilimumab in sequence. These receptors all stem from a human donor with melanoma.

J is TRBJ1-1 and V is TRBV13; a weak D match, TRBD1 (5 bases). V gave up 5 bases and J gave up 0 bases, with 10 bases separating them. Looked up from germline, CDR1 is PRHDT and CDR2 is FYEKMQ (reference sequence). The CDR3 runs to 14 residues. The CDR3 sequence: CASSTGVVNTEAFF. In DNA, the CDR3 is TGTGCCAGCAGCACGGGGGTGGTGAACACTGAAGCTTTCTTT.

V and J are TRBV28 and TRBJ1-1, with 8 bases aligning to TRBD1. Germline V gene data show CDR1 as MDHEN and CDR2 as SYDVKM. V lost 6 bases and J lost 2; bases outside the gene matches: 17. The CDR3 loop spans 18 amino acids. CDR3 nucleotide sequence: TGTGCCAGCAGACCTTTGCTAGTGACAGGGGTCGAAAACACTGAAGCTTTCTTT. Protein sequence: CASRPLLVTGVENTEAFF.

V is TRBV27 and J is TRBJ2-2; maybe TRBD1 (7 bases). Per germline, CDR1 MNHEY and CDR2 SMNVEV (reference sequence). This CDR3 region has 16 residues. Trimming shortened V by 6 bases and J by 4 bases, and 18 bases separated the two germline ends. The CDR3 DNA reads TGTGCCAGCAGCTATATAGGGGGCGGGGCCACCGGGGAGCTGTTTTTT. It codes for CASSYIGGGATGELFF.

Points on this clone: Compared with germline, one end of the junction differs, possibly owing to a read error. Other DNA sequences in the same sample also yield this CDR3. The chain employs TRBV12-5 and TRBJ2-7; 8 bases map to TRBD1. Germline lookup yields CDR1 LGHNT and CDR2 FRNRAP. The CDR3 length is 15 residues. As DNA, the CDR3 is TGTGCCAGTGGTTCAGGGGGGCAGGGGGCTAACGAGCAGTACTTC. Its translation is CASGSGGQGANEQYF.

The chain recombines TRBV18 with TRBJ2-2; 10 nucleotides align to TRBD1. The CDR3 has 17 amino acids. Germline trimming cut 2 bases from V and 3 bases from J; bases unmatched to any gene: 6. Germline-derived CDR1 and CDR2 are KGHSH and LQKENI. CDR3 nucleotide sequence: TGTGCCAGCTCACCAACCCCGGGACAGGGGTACACCGGGGAGCTGTTTTTT. Amino acid sequence: CASSPTPGQGYTGELFF.

V and J are TRBV11-1 and TRBJ2-7; D unclear. Germline V gene sequence: CDR1 SGHAT, CDR2 FQDESV (reference sequence). Trimming pared 2 bases from V and 3 bases from J, leaving 8 bases between. CDR3 length: 13 residues. The CDR3 sequence is CASSLTEYYEQYF. Written as DNA, the CDR3 is TGTGCCAGCAGCTTAACTGAGTACTACGAGCAGTACTTC.

The rearrangement joins TRBV7-9 to TRBJ1-2; 9 positions match TRBD1. The V gene end was trimmed by 2 bases and the J gene end by 3 bases; junction bases not matched to a gene: 7. This CDR3 comprises 16 residues. Germline V gene sequence: CDR1 SEHNR, CDR2 FQNEAQ (reference sequence). CDR3 DNA: TGTGCCAGCAGCTTACCACCCGGGGACAGGGACTATGGCTACACCTTC. Amino acids: CASSLPPGDRDYGYTF.

The rearrangement uses TRBV5-4 and TRBJ2-7, with TRBD1 matching 7 bases. Germline trimming cut 0 bases from V and 4 bases from J; bases unmatched to any gene: 10. The CDR3 covers 16 residues. Germline V CDR1 and CDR2: SGHNT, YYREEE (reference sequence). In DNA, the CDR3 is TGTGCCAGCAGCTTGGGGGCCGGGACAGCAATTTACGAGCAGTACTTC. As protein: CASSLGAGTAIYEQYF.

The chain uses TRBV5-5 and TRBJ2-1; TRBD2 might be the D (5 bases). Germline assignment: CDR1 SGHKS and CDR2 YYEKEE (reference sequence). V lost 0 bases to trimming and J lost 6 bases, with 13 bases between them. The length of the CDR3 is 15 residues. The CDR3 sequence: CASSLVMGEGNEQFF. In DNA, the CDR3 is TGTGCCAGCAGCTTGGTAATGGGAGAAGGCAATGAGCAGTTCTTC.

The V call is TRBV9, the J call TRBJ2-2, with 8 bases identical to TRBD1. The CDR3 totals 17 residues. From germline, CDR1 is SGDLS and CDR2 YYNGEE. V lost 3 bases and J lost 3; bases outside the gene matches: 10. This CDR3 is CASSADGGQAYTGELFF. CDR3 DNA: TGTGCCAGCAGCGCCGATGGGGGACAGGCTTACACCGGGGAGCTGTTTTTT.

This clone was counted a few times. This same CDR3 is encoded by further DNA sequences in the sample. V and J are TRBV18 and TRBJ2-7; D gene unclear. CDR1 and CDR2 from the germline V gene are KGHSH and LQKENI. CDR3 length equals 16 residues. Trimming pared 1 base from V and 3 bases from J, leaving 16 bases between. The CDR3: CASSPRAPEQLYEQYF. In nucleotides, the CDR3 is TGTGCCAGCTCACCACGGGCTCCTGAACAGCTCTACGAGCAGTACTTC.

The gene calls are TRBV5-4 and TRBJ2-3; TRBD2 aligns across 7 bases. Trimming took 7 bases from V and 2 from J; bases not matched to a gene: 4. The CDR3 is 13 amino acids. Germline V gene sequence: CDR1 SGHNT, CDR2 YYREEE (reference sequence). Here the CDR3 reads CASQGLNTDTQYF. CDR3 DNA sequence: TGTGCCAGCCAGGGACTAAACACAGATACGCAGTATTTT.

The chain combines TRBV10-3 with TRBJ1-1, with 7 positions matching TRBD1. Germline V CDR1 and CDR2: ENHRY, SYGVKD. The CDR3 is 14 residues long. V was clipped by 7 bases and J by 0 bases; unmatched bases: 5. The CDR3 here is CAITKGQLNTEAFF. CDR3 nucleotide sequence: TGTGCCATCACTAAGGGACAGTTGAACACTGAAGCTTTCTTT.

This clone has a single count. The gene calls are TRBV4-1 and TRBJ2-7; 8 bases line up with TRBD1. After removal of 4 bases from V and 1 base from J, the junction contained 6 bases not matched to a gene. The length of the CDR3 is 15 residues. Germline loops: CDR1 MGHRA, CDR2 YSYEKL. The CDR3 here is CASSLDRGESYEQYF. The DNA of the CDR3 is TGCGCCAGCAGCCTAGACAGGGGAGAGTCCTACGAGCAGTACTTC.

This clone showed up just a few times. The chain carries TRBV7-9 and TRBJ2-3, with D perhaps matching TRBD2 (6 bases). Looked up from germline, CDR1 is SEHNR and CDR2 is FQNEAQ (reference sequence). The V end was cut by 7 bases, the J end by 3 bases, with 17 bases between. This CDR3 has 15 amino acids. CDR3 in amino acids: CASNNGLSGTDTQYF. The DNA of the CDR3 is TGTGCCAGCAACAACGGACTATCAGGGACAGATACGCAGTATTTT.

This clone was found once. The V gene is TRBV6-1, the J gene TRBJ1-2; 7 bases are shared with TRBD1. With 1 base clipped from V and 6 bases from J, the junction kept 8 bases outside the gene matches. CDR3 length: 15 amino acids. Per germline, CDR1 MNHNS and CDR2 SASEGT. CDR3 region: CASSEVWQGEHGYTF. CDR3 bases: TGTGCCAGCAGTGAAGTCTGGCAGGGGGAACATGGCTACACCTTC.

The rearrangement joins TRBV19 to TRBJ2-3; 9 bases agree with TRBD2. Germline loops: CDR1 LNHDA, CDR2 SQIVND (reference sequence). The CDR3 is made up of 15 amino acids. V lost 3 bases and J lost 2; bases outside the gene matches: 3. CDR3 nucleotides: TGTGCCAGTAGTATCCTAGCGGGACTCACAGATACGCAGTATTTT. This codes for CASSILAGLTDTQYF.

This chain joins TRBV28 and TRBJ2-7; 9 bases map to TRBD1. Trimming cost V 5 bases and J 6 bases; bases outside gene matches: 11. CDR3 length equals 15 residues. CDR1 MDHEN and CDR2 SYDVKM come from the germline V gene. The CDR3 DNA reads TGTGCCAGCAGTGGGACCGGGACAGGGATAGGCGAGCAGTACTTC. Translated: CASSGTGTGIGEQYF. The full variable domain, in which reference TRBV28 and TRBJ2-7 provide the parts outside the CDR3, is DVKVTQSSRYLVKRTGEKVFLECVQDMDHENMFWYRQDPGLGLRLIYFSYDVKMKEKGDIPEGYSVSREKKERFSLILESASTNQTSMYLCASSGTGTGIGEQYFGPGTRLTVT.

This clone has only a few counts. The J gene is TRBJ1-1, the V gene TRBV7-2; D call uncertain. Trimming stripped 1 base from V and 4 bases from J, with 7 bases between. Looked up from germline, CDR1 is SGHTA and CDR2 is FQGNSA. The CDR3 runs to 13 residues. CDR3 nucleotide sequence: TGTGCCAGCAGCTTAGGACTCGCCACTGAAGCTTTCTTT. This translates into CASSLGLATEAFF.

This clone has a handful of counts. The chain is built from TRBV9 and TRBJ2-1; 8 positions agree with TRBD1. CDR3 length: 14 amino acids. V lost 4 bases and J lost 4; bases outside the gene matches: 4. Germline assignment: CDR1 SGDLS and CDR2 YYNGEE. The CDR3 nucleotides are TGTGCCAGCAGCCGGACAGGGCTTTACAATGAGCAGTTCTTC. This translates into CASSRTGLYNEQFF.

This clone was observed a handful of times. The rearrangement links TRBV7-9 to TRBJ1-1; D is perhaps TRBD1 (6 bases). V was cut by 7 bases and J by 4 bases, with 16 bases left in between. Germline-derived CDR1 and CDR2 are SEHNR and FQNEAQ (reference sequence). The length of the CDR3 is 14 residues. CDR3 in DNA: TGTGCCAGCACTACGAAGGGGGTTGGCACTGAAGCTTTCTTT. It encodes CASTTKGVGTEAFF.

The V and J genes are TRBV28 and TRBJ2-7, with TRBD1 as a possible D gene (6 bases). Germline-derived CDR1 and CDR2 are MDHEN and SYDVKM. V gave up 4 bases and J gave up 0 bases, with 10 bases separating them. This CDR3 spans 14 amino acids. The CDR3 bases are TGTGCCAGCAGTTCGGACAGAGGCTCCTACGAGCAGTACTTC. This encodes CASSSDRGSYEQYF.

The CDR3 reads CASSYGTFHTEAFF. The CDR3 nucleotides read TGTGCCAGCAGTTACGGGACTTTTCACACTGAAGCTTTCTTT. The chain joins TRBV6-5 to TRBJ1-1, with D tentatively TRBD1 (5 bases). CDR1 is MNHEY, CDR2 SVGAGI, per germline. This CDR3 comprises 14 residues. The germline V and J ends were trimmed by 2 bases and 3 bases, with 10 bases remaining between them.

In this sample, this clone turned up once. The chain uses TRBV2 and TRBJ2-3, with D maybe TRBD2 (6 bases). CDR1 is SNHLY, CDR2 FYNNEI, per germline. Trimming took off 8 bases at V and 0 bases at J, with 15 bases between the two ends. This CDR3 comprises 15 residues. CDR3 sequence reads: CASEDAGKSTDTQYF. In DNA form, the CDR3 reads TGTGCCAGCGAGGACGCGGGAAAGAGCACAGATACGCAGTATTTT.

This clone was detected a few times. This chain links TRBV6-5 with TRBJ2-1; 11 positions agree with TRBD2. Germline lookup yields CDR1 MNHEY and CDR2 SVGAGI. Trimming removed 6 bases from V and 7 bases from J; junction bases left unmatched: 8. CDR3 length: 15 amino acids. CDR3: CASSPLSSGRNEQFF. CDR3 sequence (DNA): TGTGCCAGCAGCCCTCTTTCTAGCGGGAGGAATGAGCAGTTCTTC.

The genes are TRBV7-9 and TRBJ1-1; D possibly corresponds to TRBD1 (6 bases). Germline CDR1 is SEHNR and CDR2 is FQNEAQ (reference sequence). This CDR3 comprises 12 residues. The V end was cut by 5 bases, the J end by 7 bases, with 11 bases between. The CDR3 DNA sequence: TGTGCCAGCAGCCTCGGCAGGGGTGAAGCTTTCTTT. As protein: CASSLGRGEAFF.